The 24 T cell receptor beta chains below were found in one sample sequenced in a study of Graves' ophthalmopathy and Graves' hyperthyroidism. RNA transcripts were the template, and TCR beta CDR3 regions were amplified from them. First-round RT-PCR employed HTBI primers, with a second-round multiplex PCR after it. TCRdb itself ran the multiplex PCR reads through MiXCR, one entry per CDR3 protein. The sample consists of 40,000 or so distinct CDR3 sequences, about half of them appearing once. The sequenced sample consisted of peripheral blood. Every receptor here comes from an adult woman with stable Graves' hyperthyroidism.

This clonotype ranks as medium-sized (0.01 to 0.1%). V gene TRBV29-1 combines with J gene TRBJ1-3, with D perhaps TRBD1 (6 bases). The CDR3 totals 13 residues. The germline gives CDR1 SQVTM, CDR2 ANQGSEA. V dropped 6 bases and J dropped 5 bases, with 14 bases sitting between them. The CDR3 protein is CSVEGGERNTIYF. CDR3 nucleotide sequence: TGCAGCGTCGAGGGGGGAGAGAGAAACACCATATATTTT.

This clonotype was observed a few times. The V call is TRBV7-2, the J call TRBJ2-1; TRBD2 agrees at 7 bases. Trimming at V came to 4 bases and at J to 4 bases, leaving 7 bases not matched to a gene. Germline V gene lookup returns CDR1 SGHTA and CDR2 FQGNSA. This CDR3 region has 15 residues. The CDR3 DNA sequence: TGTGCCAGCAGCTGGAAGGGAGGGCCGTACAATGAGCAGTTCTTC. The encoded protein is CASSWKGGPYNEQFF.

This clonotype has more than one count but fewer than ten. Germline and junction disagree at one end, which may indicate a read error. This sequence joins TRBV20-1 and TRBJ1-4, with D unclear. The CDR3 contains 13 residues. CDR1 and CDR2 (germline): DFQATT, SNEGSKA (reference sequence). The CDR3 protein is CSATDDRVENLFF. CDR3 sequence (DNA): TGCAGTGCTACCGATGATAGGGTTGAAAACCTGTTTTTT.

The rearrangement uses TRBV20-1 and TRBJ2-1; D gene uncertain. The CDR3 contains 14 residues. Looked up from germline, CDR1 is DFQATT and CDR2 is SNEGSKA (reference sequence). Trimming removed 2 bases at V and 4 bases at J, with 12 bases between. The CDR3: CSARWHAPYNEQFF. CDR3 nucleotides: TGCAGTGCTAGATGGCACGCACCTTACAATGAGCAGTTCTTC.

This clonotype appeared many times. This chain uses TRBV6-1 with TRBJ1-5; no firm D call. Germline CDR1 MNHNS, CDR2 SASEGT. The CDR3 runs to 13 residues. Trimming stripped 3 bases from V and 7 bases from J, with 10 bases between. The CDR3 is CASSDPTRQPQHF. In DNA, the CDR3 is TGTGCCAGCAGTGATCCAACTAGGCAGCCCCAGCATTTT.

The CDR3 spells CASSSPSGVSEQYF. The CDR3 nucleotides read TGTGCCAGCAGTTCCCCTAGCGGGGTCAGCGAGCAGTACTTC. J is TRBJ2-7 and V is TRBV28, with 9 nucleotides matching TRBD2. The ends lost 4 bases at V and 6 bases at J; junction bases unmatched: 7. Germline CDR1 reads MDHEN; CDR2 reads SYDVKM. The CDR3 has 14 amino acids.

This clonotype was recorded a few times. The V gene is TRBV7-8, the J gene TRBJ2-5; 8 positions match TRBD2. The CDR3 loop spans 17 amino acids. CDR1 and CDR2 (germline): SGHVS, FQNEAQ. V shed 5 bases, J shed 2 bases, and the junction held 13 bases outside the gene matches. The CDR3 protein is CASSPGFTLAGQETQYF. CDR3 DNA: TGTGCCAGCAGCCCGGGCTTCACCTTAGCGGGACAAGAGACCCAGTACTTC.

On this clonotype itself: A much larger clonotype is one base distant, so this may be a read error. V usage is TRBV27 and J usage is TRBJ1-4; TRBD1 might be the D (5 bases). Per germline, CDR1 MNHEY and CDR2 SMNVEV (reference sequence). The CDR3 runs to 15 residues. The CDR3 sequence: CASSFEGGGDEKPFF. DNA for the CDR3: TGTGCCAGCAGTTTCGAAGGCGGAGGGGACGAAAAACCGTTTTTT.

This clonotype was observed at least ten times. This may be a read error, as it is one base from a much larger clone. J is TRBJ2-7 and V is TRBV20-1; 12 bases line up with TRBD2. V shed 5 bases and J 4 bases; nucleotides not matched to a gene: 15. Germline V gives CDR1 DFQATT, CDR2 SNEGSKA (reference sequence). The CDR3 is 17 amino acids. CDR3 bases: TGCAGTGCTCGCGGGGCTAGCGGGAGGGGTCGAAGGTACGAGCAGTACTTC. It encodes CSARGASGRGRRYEQYF.

The chain joins TRBV4-3 to TRBJ2-7; perhaps TRBD2 as D (6 bases). The CDR3 is 15 residues long. The V end lost 0 bases, the J end lost 2 bases, and 11 bases lay between the germline ends. Germline CDR1 LGHNA, CDR2 YSLEER. The CDR3 protein is CASSQERLGTYEQYF. The CDR3 nucleotides read TGCGCCAGCAGCCAAGAGAGACTAGGGACCTACGAGCAGTACTTC.

The chain's CDR3 is CASFPGTGVRGYTF. The CDR3 DNA reads TGTGCCAGCTTCCCCGGGACAGGGGTGAGAGGCTACACCTTC. The rearrangement uses TRBV2 and TRBJ1-2; 10 positions match TRBD1. V was pared by 8 bases and J by 8 bases, with 11 bases of the junction left unmatched. CDR3 length: 14 residues. The germline V gene has CDR1 SNHLY and CDR2 FYNNEI.

The chain carries TRBV20-1 and TRBJ2-5; TRBD1 matches at 10 bases. Germline V lookup: CDR1 DFQATT, CDR2 SNEGSKA (reference sequence). There are 13 residues in the CDR3. V shed 4 bases and J 4 bases; nucleotides not matched to a gene: 3. The CDR3 DNA reads as TGCAGTGCTATGAGGGACAGGGGAGAGACCCAGTACTTC. It is translated as CSAMRDRGETQYF.

The chain combines TRBV20-1 with TRBJ2-7; 12 nucleotides align to TRBD2. The CDR3 is made up of 16 amino acids. The V segment lost 2 bases and the J segment 0 bases; nucleotides outside the gene matches: 5. Germline V CDR1 and CDR2: DFQATT, SNEGSKA (reference sequence). DNA of the CDR3: TGCAGTGCTAGACTCGAGACTAGCGGGAGCTCCTACGAGCAGTACTTC. Amino acids: CSARLETSGSSYEQYF.

The chain employs TRBV2 and TRBJ1-1; no clear D gene. This CDR3 has 12 amino acids. V was clipped by 8 bases and J by 0 bases, with 7 bases between them. In germline, CDR1 is SNHLY, CDR2 FYNNEI. The CDR3 protein is CASEAVNTEAFF. As DNA, the CDR3 is TGTGCCAGCGAGGCGGTGAACACTGAAGCTTTCTTT.

This clonotype was picked up many times. This rearrangement joins TRBV18 to TRBJ2-6, with D perhaps matching TRBD1 (5 bases). Per the germline V gene, CDR1 is KGHSH and CDR2 is LQKENI. This CDR3 region has 14 residues. V dropped 2 bases and J dropped 4 bases, with 6 bases sitting between them. The CDR3 DNA sequence: TGTGCCAGCTCACCAGGGGCCGGGGCCAACGTCCTGACTTTC. It is translated as CASSPGAGANVLTF.

In regard to this clonotype: One end of the junction varies from germline; a read error may be responsible. The genes are TRBV13 and TRBJ2-2; TRBD1 matches at 8 bases. Germline assignment: CDR1 PRHDT and CDR2 FYEKMQ (reference sequence). The CDR3 runs 15 residues. This CDR3 reads CTSSLTGANPGEPFF. As DNA, the CDR3 is TGTACCAGCAGCTTGACAGGGGCGAACCCCGGGGAGCCGTTTTTT.

The rearrangement uses TRBV20-1 and TRBJ2-5, with a possible D match to TRBD2 (6 bases). Germline V gene lookup returns CDR1 DFQATT and CDR2 SNEGSKA (reference sequence). CDR3 length: 15 amino acids. V shed 6 bases and J shed 5 bases, with 22 bases lying between them. The CDR3 coding sequence is TGCAGTGCCAGCAGCTCGGGGAGCGGGTCCGAGACCCAGTACTTC. Residues: CSASSSGSGSETQYF.

There are many counts of this clonotype. This sequence joins TRBV19 and TRBJ1-1; no clear D gene. V lost 9 bases and J lost 3, with 17 bases in between. The germline V gene encodes CDR1 LNHDA and CDR2 SQIVND (reference sequence). The length of the CDR3 is 14 residues. The CDR3 nucleotides read TGTGCCAGCAACGTTGGGAAGGGAGACACTGAAGCTTTCTTT. This sequence encodes CASNVGKGDTEAFF.

The chain employs TRBV20-1 and TRBJ2-5; the match to TRBD2 covers 11 bases. V dropped 0 bases and J dropped 9; count of bases not matched to a gene: 9. Germline CDR1 and CDR2: DFQATT and SNEGSKA (reference sequence). CDR3 size: 15 residues. CDR3 in amino acids: CSARDLLAGDTAQYF. The CDR3 DNA reads TGCAGTGCTAGAGACCTACTAGCGGGAGATACGGCCCAGTACTTC.

The chain couples TRBV19 to TRBJ1-5; the match to TRBD1 covers 10 bases. Trimming took 7 bases from V and 2 from J; bases not matched to a gene: 8. The germline CDR1 and CDR2 sequences are LNHDA and SQIVND (reference sequence). This CDR3 is 16 amino acids long. CDR3 residues: CASKQPGTGGNQPQHF. The CDR3 DNA is TGTGCCAGTAAACAACCCGGGACAGGGGGCAATCAGCCCCAGCATTTT.

For this clonotype: A read error is likely, as this CDR3 ends without the conserved phenylalanine or tryptophan. This sequence joins TRBV7-9 and TRBJ2-3, with D unresolved. V lost 1 base and J 4 bases, leaving 9 bases between the germline ends. The CDR3 runs 14 residues. Germline V lookup: CDR1 SEHNR, CDR2 FQNEAQ (reference sequence). In DNA, the CDR3 is TGTGCCAGCAGCTTAGATAGCTTATCAGATACGCAGTATCTT. Encoded protein: CASSLDSLSDTQYL.

This clonotype is termed medium-sized. The chain joins TRBV29-1 to TRBJ1-1, with D possibly TRBD1 on 5 matching bases. CDR1 and CDR2 (germline): SQVTM, ANQGSEA. CDR3 length equals 13 residues. Trimming cost V 1 base and J 3 bases, with 9 bases left between them. The CDR3: CSVEGGGHTEAFF. As DNA, the CDR3 is TGCAGCGTTGAAGGGGGCGGTCACACTGAAGCTTTCTTT.

V usage is TRBV7-6 and J usage is TRBJ1-2; no definite D call. Trimming stripped 1 base from V and 3 bases from J, with 6 bases between. The CDR3 spans 13 residues. Germline CDR1 and CDR2: SGHVS and FNYEAQ. The CDR3 region has the DNA TGTGCCAGCAGCTTAGTGGGCGACTATGGCTACACCTTC. Residues: CASSLVGDYGYTF.

V is TRBV7-9 and J is TRBJ2-5, with 9 bases matching TRBD2. The CDR3 runs to 15 residues. The germline V gene encodes CDR1 SEHNR and CDR2 FQNEAQ (reference sequence). After removal of 4 bases from V and 5 bases from J, the junction contained 8 bases not matched to a gene. This chain's CDR3 is CASSSIRAGGETQYF. CDR3 in DNA: TGTGCCAGCAGCTCAATTAGAGCGGGAGGTGAGACCCAGTACTTC.